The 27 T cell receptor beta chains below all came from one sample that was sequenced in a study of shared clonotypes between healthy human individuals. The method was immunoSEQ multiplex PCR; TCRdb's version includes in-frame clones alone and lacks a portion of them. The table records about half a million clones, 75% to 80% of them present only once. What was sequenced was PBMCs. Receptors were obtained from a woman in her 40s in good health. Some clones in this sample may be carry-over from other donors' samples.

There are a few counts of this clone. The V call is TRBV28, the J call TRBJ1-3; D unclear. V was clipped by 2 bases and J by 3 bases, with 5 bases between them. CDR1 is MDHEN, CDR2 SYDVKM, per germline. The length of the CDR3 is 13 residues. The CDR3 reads CASSLNNGNTIYF. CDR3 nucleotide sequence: TGTGCCAGCAGTTTAAACAATGGAAACACCATATATTTT.

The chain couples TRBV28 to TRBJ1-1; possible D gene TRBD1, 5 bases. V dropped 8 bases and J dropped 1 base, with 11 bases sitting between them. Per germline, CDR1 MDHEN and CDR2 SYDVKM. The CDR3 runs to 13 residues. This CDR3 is CASGARGNTEAFF. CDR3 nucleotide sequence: TGTGCCAGCGGGGCGAGGGGGAACACTGAAGCTTTCTTT. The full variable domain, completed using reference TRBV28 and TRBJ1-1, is DVKVTQSSRYLVKRTGEKVFLECVQDMDHENMFWYRQDPGLGLRLIYFSYDVKMKEKGDIPEGYSVSREKKERFSLILESASTNQTSMYLCASGARGNTEAFFGQGTRLTVV.

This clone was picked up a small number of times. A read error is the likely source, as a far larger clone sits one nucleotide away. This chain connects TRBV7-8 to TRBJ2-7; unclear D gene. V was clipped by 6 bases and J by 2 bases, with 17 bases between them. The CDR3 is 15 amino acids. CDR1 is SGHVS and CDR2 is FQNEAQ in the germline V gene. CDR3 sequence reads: CASSFLRCSPYEQYF. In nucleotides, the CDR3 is TGTGCCAGCAGTTTCCTCCGCTGCTCACCCTACGAGCAGTACTTC.

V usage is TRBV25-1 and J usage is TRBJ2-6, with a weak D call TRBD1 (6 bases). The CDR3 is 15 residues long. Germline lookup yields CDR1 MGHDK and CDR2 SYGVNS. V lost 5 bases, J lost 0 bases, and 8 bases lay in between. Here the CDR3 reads CASSLQGSGANVLTF. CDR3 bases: TGTGCCAGCAGTCTACAGGGCTCTGGGGCCAACGTCCTGACTTTC.

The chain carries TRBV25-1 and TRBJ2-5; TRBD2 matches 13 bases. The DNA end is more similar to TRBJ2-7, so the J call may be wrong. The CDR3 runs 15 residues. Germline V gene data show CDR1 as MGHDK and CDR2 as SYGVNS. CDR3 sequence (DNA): TGTGCCAGCAGTGCCGGACTAGCGGGAGTCGACGAGCAGTACTTC. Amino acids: CASSAGLAGVDEQYF.

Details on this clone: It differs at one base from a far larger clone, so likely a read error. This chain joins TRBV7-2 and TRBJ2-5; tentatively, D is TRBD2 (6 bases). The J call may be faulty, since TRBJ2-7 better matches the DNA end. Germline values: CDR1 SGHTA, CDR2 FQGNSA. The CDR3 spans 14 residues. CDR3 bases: TGTGCCAGCAGCTCCGGACTAATCCTCTACGAGCAGTACTTC. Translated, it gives CASSSGLILYEQYF.

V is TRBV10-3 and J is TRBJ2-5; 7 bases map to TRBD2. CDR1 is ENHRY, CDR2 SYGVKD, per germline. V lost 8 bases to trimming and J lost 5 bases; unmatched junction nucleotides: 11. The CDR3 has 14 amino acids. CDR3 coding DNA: TGTGCCATCTCCCAGGGAGGGCCGGGTGAGACCCAGTACTTC. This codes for CAISQGGPGETQYF.

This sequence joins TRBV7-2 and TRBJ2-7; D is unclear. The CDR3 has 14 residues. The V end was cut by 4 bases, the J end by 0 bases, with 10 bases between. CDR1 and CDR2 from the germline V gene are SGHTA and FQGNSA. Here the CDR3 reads CASSSRRISYEQYF. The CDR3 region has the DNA TGTGCCAGCAGCTCTCGCAGAATCTCCTACGAGCAGTACTTC.

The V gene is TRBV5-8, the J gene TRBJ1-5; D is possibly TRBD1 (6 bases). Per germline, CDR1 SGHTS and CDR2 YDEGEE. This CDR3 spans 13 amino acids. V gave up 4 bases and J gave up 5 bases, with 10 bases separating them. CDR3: CASSRTDDQPQHF. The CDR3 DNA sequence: TGTGCCAGCAGCCGGACAGACGATCAGCCCCAGCATTTT.

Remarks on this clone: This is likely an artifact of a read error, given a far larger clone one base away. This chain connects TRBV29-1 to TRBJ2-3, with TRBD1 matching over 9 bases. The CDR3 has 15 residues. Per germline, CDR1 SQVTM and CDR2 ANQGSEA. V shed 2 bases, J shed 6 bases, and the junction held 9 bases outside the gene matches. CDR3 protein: CSVERETGGSDTQYF. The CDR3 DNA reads TGCAGCGTTGAAAGGGAGACAGGGGGTTCGGATACGCAGTATTTT.

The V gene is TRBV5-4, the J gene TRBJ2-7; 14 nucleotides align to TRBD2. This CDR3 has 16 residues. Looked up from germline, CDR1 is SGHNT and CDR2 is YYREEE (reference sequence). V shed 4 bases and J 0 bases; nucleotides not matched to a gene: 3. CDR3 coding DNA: TGTGCCAGCAGCCGCGGGACTAGCGGGAGCTCCTACGAGCAGTACTTC. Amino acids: CASSRGTSGSSYEQYF. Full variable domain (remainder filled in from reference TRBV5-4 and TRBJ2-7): ETGVTQSPTHLIKTRGQQVTLRCSSQSGHNTVSWYQQALGQGPQFIFQYYREEENGRGNFPPRFSGLQFPNYSSELNVNALELDDSALYLCASSRGTSGSSYEQYFGPGTRLTVT.

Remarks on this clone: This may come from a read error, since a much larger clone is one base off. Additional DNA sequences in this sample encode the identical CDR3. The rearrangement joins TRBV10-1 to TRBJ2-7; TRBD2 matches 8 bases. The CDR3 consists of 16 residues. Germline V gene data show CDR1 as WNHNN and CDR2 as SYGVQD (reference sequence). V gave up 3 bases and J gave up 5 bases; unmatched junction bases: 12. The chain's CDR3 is CASSDWGTSGTHEQYF. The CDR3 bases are TGCGCCAGCAGTGACTGGGGGACTAGTGGGACCCACGAGCAGTACTTC.

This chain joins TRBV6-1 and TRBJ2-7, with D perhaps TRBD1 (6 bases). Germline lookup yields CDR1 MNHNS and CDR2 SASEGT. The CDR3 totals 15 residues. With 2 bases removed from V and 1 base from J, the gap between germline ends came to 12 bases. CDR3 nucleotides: TGTGCCAGCAGTGAAAGTCAAGGACAGTCCTACGAGCAGTACTTC. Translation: CASSESQGQSYEQYF.

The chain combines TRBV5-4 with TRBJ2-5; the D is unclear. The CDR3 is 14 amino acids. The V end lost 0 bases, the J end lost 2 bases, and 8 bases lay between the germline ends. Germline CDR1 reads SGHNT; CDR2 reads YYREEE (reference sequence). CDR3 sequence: CASSLDSTQETQYF. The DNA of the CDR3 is TGTGCCAGCAGCTTGGACAGCACTCAAGAGACCCAGTACTTC.

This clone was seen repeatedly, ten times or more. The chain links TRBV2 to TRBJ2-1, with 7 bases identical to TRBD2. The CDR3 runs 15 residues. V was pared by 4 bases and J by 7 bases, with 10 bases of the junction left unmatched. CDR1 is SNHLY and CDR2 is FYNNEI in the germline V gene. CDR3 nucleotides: TGTGCCAGCAGTGTAGAGGGAGGGCTTGAGAATGAGCAGTTCTTC. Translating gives CASSVEGGLENEQFF.

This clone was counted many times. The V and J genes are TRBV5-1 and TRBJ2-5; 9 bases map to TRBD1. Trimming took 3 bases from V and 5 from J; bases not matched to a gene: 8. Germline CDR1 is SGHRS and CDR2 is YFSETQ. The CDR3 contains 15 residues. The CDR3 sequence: CASSSSDRGGETQYF. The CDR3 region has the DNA TGCGCCAGCAGCTCCTCGGACAGGGGAGGGGAGACCCAGTACTTC.

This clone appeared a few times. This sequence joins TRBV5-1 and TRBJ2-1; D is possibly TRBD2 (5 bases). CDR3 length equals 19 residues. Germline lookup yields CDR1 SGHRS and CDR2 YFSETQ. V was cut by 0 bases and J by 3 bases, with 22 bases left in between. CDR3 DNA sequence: TGCGCCAGCAGCTTGGCCCGCGACCCCCTTCGGGGATTCTACAATGAGCAGTTCTTC. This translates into CASSLARDPLRGFYNEQFF.

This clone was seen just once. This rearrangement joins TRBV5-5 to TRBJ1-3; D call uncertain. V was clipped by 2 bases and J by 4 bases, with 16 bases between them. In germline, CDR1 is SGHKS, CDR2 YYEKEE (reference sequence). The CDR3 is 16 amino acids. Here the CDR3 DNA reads TGTGCCAGCAGCTTAAGACCCGAAAGGCCCGGAAACACCATATATTTT. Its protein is CASSLRPERPGNTIYF.

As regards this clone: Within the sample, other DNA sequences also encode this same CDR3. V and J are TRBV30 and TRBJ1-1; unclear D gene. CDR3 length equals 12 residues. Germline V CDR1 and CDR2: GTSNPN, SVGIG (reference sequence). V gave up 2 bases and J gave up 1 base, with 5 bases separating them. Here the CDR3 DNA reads TGTGCCTGGAGTCTGGGGAACACTGAAGCTTTCTTT. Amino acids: CAWSLGNTEAFF. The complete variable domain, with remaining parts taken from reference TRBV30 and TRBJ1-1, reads SQTIHQWPATLVQPVGSPLSLECTVEGTSNPNLYWYRQAAGRGLQLLFYSVGIGQISSEVPQNLSASRPQDRQFILSSKKLLLSDSGFYLCAWSLGNTEAFFGQGTRLTVV.

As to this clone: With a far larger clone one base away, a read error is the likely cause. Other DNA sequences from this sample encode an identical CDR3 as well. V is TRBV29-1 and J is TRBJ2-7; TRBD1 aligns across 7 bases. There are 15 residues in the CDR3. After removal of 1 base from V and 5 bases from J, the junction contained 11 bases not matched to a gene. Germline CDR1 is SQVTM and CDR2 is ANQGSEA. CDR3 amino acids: CSVEARDRGFNEQYF. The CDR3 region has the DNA TGCAGCGTTGAAGCCCGGGACAGAGGTTTCAACGAGCAGTACTTC.

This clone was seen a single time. CDR3 sequence (DNA): TGCAGCGTGACAGGGGAAAGCGAAAAACTGTTTTTT. Its protein product is CSVTGESEKLFF. The chain links TRBV29-1 to TRBJ1-4; 8 bases fit TRBD1. V shed 6 bases, J shed 8 bases, and the junction held 5 bases outside the gene matches. CDR3 length: 12 residues. CDR1 is SQVTM and CDR2 is ANQGSEA in the germline V gene.

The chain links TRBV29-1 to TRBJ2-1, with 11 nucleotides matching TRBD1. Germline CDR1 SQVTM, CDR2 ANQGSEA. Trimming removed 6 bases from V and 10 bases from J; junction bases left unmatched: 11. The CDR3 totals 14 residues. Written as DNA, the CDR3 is TGCAGCGTGAAGGGACAGGGGGGGATTTTAGAGCAGTTCTTC. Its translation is CSVKGQGGILEQFF.

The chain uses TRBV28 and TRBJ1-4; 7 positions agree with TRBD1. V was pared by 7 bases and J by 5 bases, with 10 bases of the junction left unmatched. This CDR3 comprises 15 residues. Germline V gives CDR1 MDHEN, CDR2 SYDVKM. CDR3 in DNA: TGTGCCAGCACCAACCTGGGACAGCAGAATGAAAAACTGTTTTTT. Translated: CASTNLGQQNEKLFF. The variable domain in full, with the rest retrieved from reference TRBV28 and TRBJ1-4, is DVKVTQSSRYLVKRTGEKVFLECVQDMDHENMFWYRQDPGLGLRLIYFSYDVKMKEKGDIPEGYSVSREKKERFSLILESASTNQTSMYLCASTNLGQQNEKLFFGSGTQLSVL.

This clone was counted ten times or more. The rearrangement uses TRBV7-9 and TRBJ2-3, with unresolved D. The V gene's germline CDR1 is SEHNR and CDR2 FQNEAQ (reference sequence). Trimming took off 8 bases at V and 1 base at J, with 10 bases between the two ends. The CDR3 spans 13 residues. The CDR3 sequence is CASGQSRTDTQYF. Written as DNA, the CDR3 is TGTGCCAGCGGGCAGAGCCGCACAGATACGCAGTATTTT.

The CDR3 sequence is CASRGDGNSYNEQFF. CDR3 nucleotides: TGTGCCAGCAGGGGGGACGGCAACTCCTACAATGAGCAGTTCTTC. The chain has TRBV7-9 and TRBJ2-1, with D tentatively TRBD1 or TRBD2 (5 bases each). The V end lost 6 bases, the J end lost 0 bases, and 12 bases lay between the germline ends. The length of the CDR3 is 15 residues. CDR1 SEHNR and CDR2 FQNEAQ come from the germline V gene (reference sequence). The full variable domain, completed using reference TRBV7-9 and TRBJ2-1, is DTGVSQNPRHKITKRGQNVTFRCDPISEHNRLYWYRQTLGQGPEFLTYFQNEAQLEKSRLLSDRFSAERPKGSFSTLEIQRTEQGDSAMYLCASRGDGNSYNEQFFGPGTRLTVL.

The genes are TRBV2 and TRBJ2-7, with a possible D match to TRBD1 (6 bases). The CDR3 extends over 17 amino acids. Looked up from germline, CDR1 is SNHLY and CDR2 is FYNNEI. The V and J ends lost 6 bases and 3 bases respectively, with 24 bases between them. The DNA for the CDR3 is TGTGCCAGCAGGGAGGCCCGTGGGGGCCAAGGGGGCTACGAGCAGTACTTC. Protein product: CASREARGGQGGYEQYF.

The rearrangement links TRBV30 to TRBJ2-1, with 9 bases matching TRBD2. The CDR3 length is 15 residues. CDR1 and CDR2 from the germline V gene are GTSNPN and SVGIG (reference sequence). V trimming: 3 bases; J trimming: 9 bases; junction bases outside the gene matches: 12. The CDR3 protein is CAWRRALAGVSEQFF. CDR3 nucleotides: TGTGCCTGGAGGAGGGCGTTAGCGGGAGTTAGTGAGCAGTTCTTC.